This T cell receptor (beta chain) was retrieved from a study of Graves' ophthalmopathy and Graves' hyperthyroidism. Germline trimming cut 2 bases from V and 6 bases from J; bases unmatched to any gene: 10. The CDR3 is made up of 15 amino acids. Diagnosis was based on clinical symptoms, serum thyroxine, TRAb, thyroid ultrasound and orbital computed tomography. Amplification of TCR beta CDR3 regions used RNA transcripts. HTBI primers were employed in first-round RT-PCR, then a second-round multiplex PCR followed. Via MiXCR, TCRdb re-called the multiplex PCR reads, giving one row per CDR3 protein. Of roughly 420,000 distinct CDR3 sequences listed, 20% to 25% were seen once; the top ten hold under 3%.

V usage is TRBV12-3 or TRBV12-4 and J usage is TRBJ2-7; 7 bases match TRBD1. The source material was peripheral blood. The sequence came from a woman aged 18-29 years with stable Graves' hyperthyroidism. CDR3 coding DNA: TGTGCCAGCAGTTTATATGGGATAGGGGGCCGCGAGCAGTACTTC. It yields the protein CASSLYGIGGREQYF.